This TCR beta chain derives from a study of cytomegalovirus exposure and HLA in healthy donors. In the PCR, 60 Vbeta and 13 Jbeta primers were used. This table comes from immunoSEQ multiplex PCR, and its TCRdb copy is limited to in-frame clones, with some not included. The data hold roughly 100,000 clones, with about 70% observed a single time. Germline CDR1 and CDR2: WNHNN and SYGVQD (reference sequence). The V gene end was trimmed by 6 bases and the J gene end by 6 bases; junction bases not matched to a gene: 7. CDR3 length equals 15 residues. Study-wide points: Prediction of most subjects' HLA-A and HLA-B alleles by TCR beta sequences was reportedly accurate. Among the sequence variants, a highly shared cluster was likely an artifact of sequencing.

Remarks on this clone: The antigen remains undetermined.

The receptor's source is a female donor in good health and CMV-seronegative. Source material: PBMCs. The rearrangement uses TRBV10-1 and TRBJ2-1; TRBD2 matches at 11 bases. The CDR3 DNA sequence: TGCGCCAGCAGCCCGGGACTAGCGGCCCTCAATGAGCAGTTCTTC. It is translated as CASSPGLAALNEQFF.